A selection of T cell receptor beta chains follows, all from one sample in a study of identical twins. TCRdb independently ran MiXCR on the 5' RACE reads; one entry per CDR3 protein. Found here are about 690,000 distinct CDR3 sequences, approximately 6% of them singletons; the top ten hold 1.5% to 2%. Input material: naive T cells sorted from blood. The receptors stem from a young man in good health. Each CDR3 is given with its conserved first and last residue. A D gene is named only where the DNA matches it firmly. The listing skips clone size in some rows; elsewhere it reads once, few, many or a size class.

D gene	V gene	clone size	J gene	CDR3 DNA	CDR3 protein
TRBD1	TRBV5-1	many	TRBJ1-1	TGCGCCAGCAGCTTAACGGACAGGGACGCTTTCTTT	CASSLTDRDAFF
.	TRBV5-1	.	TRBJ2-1	TGCGCCAGCAGCTTGGCTAGCTCTAGCTCCTACAATGAGCAGTTCTTC	CASSLASSSSYNEQFF
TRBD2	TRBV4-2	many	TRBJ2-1	TGTGCCAGCAGCCCAAGTGGGGGACTAGCGGGAGGGCTAGGCGGGGCCCGTTACAATGAGCAGTTCTTC	CASSPSGGLAGGLGGARYNEQFF
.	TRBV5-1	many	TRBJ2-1	TGCGCCAGCAGCCCGGGGGTGAAATGGGATGAGCAGTTCTTC	CASSPGVKWDEQFF
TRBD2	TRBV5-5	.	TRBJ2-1	TGTGCCAGCACACCTCCGGGACTAGTCGGAGGGCAGTTCTTC	CASTPPGLVGGQFF
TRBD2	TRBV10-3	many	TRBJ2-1	TGTGCCATCAGCCCCGGGACTAGCGGGAGCTACAATGAGCAGTTCTTC	CAISPGTSGSYNEQFF
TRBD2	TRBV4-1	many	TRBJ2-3	TGCGCCAGCAGCCAGGTCACTAGCGGGGTCACAGATACGCAGTATTTT	CASSQVTSGVTDTQYF
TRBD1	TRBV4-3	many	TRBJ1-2	TGCGCCAGCAGCGTGGACAGGGTATATGGCTACACCTTC	CASSVDRVYGYTF
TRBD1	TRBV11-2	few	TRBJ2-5	TGTGCCAGCAGCTTAGGGGACAGGGTTCAAGAGACCCAGTACTTC	CASSLGDRVQETQYF
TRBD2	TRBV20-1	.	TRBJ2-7	TGCAGTGCTAGGGCACTAGCGGGAGGGCTCGAGCAGTACTTC	CSARALAGGLEQYF
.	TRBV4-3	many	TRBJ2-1	TGCGCCAGCAGCCAGTCTGTTGGGGGCGACAATGAGCAGTTCTTC	CASSQSVGGDNEQFF
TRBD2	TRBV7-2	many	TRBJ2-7	TGTGCCAGCAGCCATGAGCGGGAGTCTACCTACGAGCAGTACTTC	CASSHERESTYEQYF
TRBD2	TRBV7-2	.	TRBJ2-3	TGTGCCAGCAGCTTAGCTAGCGGGAGTTTAGATACGCAGTATTTT	CASSLASGSLDTQYF
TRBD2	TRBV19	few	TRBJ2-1	TGTGCCAGTAGTATCGTGTTAGCGGGGGAGCAGTTCTTC	CASSIVLAGEQFF
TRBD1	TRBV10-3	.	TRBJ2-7	TGTGCCATCAGGGACAGGGAAAGCTCCTACGAGCAGTACTTC	CAIRDRESSYEQYF
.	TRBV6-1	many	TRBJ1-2	TGTGCCAGCTCTCCCCGGGGACTCCCTTCGCTAGGCTACACCTTC	CASSPRGLPSLGYTF
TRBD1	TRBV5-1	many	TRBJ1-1	TGCGCCAGCAGCATGGGACAGTTCGACACTGAAGCTTTCTTT	CASSMGQFDTEAFF
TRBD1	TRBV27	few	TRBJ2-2	TGTGCCAGCAGTGTAGCAGGGGGCGGCGGGGAGCTGTTTTTT	CASSVAGGGGELFF
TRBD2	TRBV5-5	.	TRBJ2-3	TGTGCCAGCAGCTCTGGCCGCTGGGGACTAGCGGAAAACACAGATACGCAGTATTTT	CASSSGRWGLAENTDTQYF
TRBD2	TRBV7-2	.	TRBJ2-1	TGTGCCAGCAGCCCACAAGGACTAGCCCGCTCCTACAATGAGCAGTTCTTC	CASSPQGLARSYNEQFF
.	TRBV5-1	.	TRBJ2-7	TGCGCCAGCAGCCCGGACGGAGCCTACGAGCAGTACTTC	CASSPDGAYEQYF
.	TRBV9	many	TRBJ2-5	TGTGCCAGCAGCTCCGGACCGACCTGGGAGACCCAGTACTTC	CASSSGPTWETQYF
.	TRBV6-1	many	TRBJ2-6	TGTGCCAGCAACCCCTCCTTGACATCGAGCTCTGGGGCCAACGTCCTGACTTTC	CASNPSLTSSSGANVLTF
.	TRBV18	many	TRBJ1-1	TGTGCCAGCTCACCACCCGGGACCCTGAACACTGAAGCTTTCTTT	CASSPPGTLNTEAFF
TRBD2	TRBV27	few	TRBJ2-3	TGTGCCAGCAGATTTATAGCGGGAGGGCCCCGCGGCACAGATACGCAGTATTTT	CASRFIAGGPRGTDTQYF
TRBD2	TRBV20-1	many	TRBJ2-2	TGCAGTGCTAGTTGGTCAGCGGGAGGACAAAACACCGGGGAGCTGTTTTTT	CSASWSAGGQNTGELFF
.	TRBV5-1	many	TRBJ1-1	TGCGCCAGCAGCTTGGAACAGGGAGGCACTGAAGCTTTCTTT	CASSLEQGGTEAFF
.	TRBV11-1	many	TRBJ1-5	TGTGCCAGCAGCTTAGGTGGGGGAGTAAGGGTCGGCAATCAGCCCCAGCATTTT	CASSLGGGVRVGNQPQHF
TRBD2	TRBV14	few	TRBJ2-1	TGTGCCAGCAGCCCTACTAGCGGGAGTCTCAATGAGCAGTTCTTC	CASSPTSGSLNEQFF
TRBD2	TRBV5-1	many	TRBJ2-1	TGTGCCAGCAGTAGTAGCGGGGCCTACAATGAGCAGTTCTTC	CASSSSGAYNEQFF
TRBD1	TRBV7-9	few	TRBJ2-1	TGTGCCAGCAGCTTAGTAGGTGGGACAGAATACAATGAGCAGTTCTTC	CASSLVGGTEYNEQFF
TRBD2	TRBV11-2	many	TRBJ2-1	TGTGCCAGCAGGCCTGTAGGCGGGAGGGCCCTCTATGAGCAGTTCTTC	CASRPVGGRALYEQFF
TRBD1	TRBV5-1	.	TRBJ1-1	TGCGCCAGCAGCCCGGTAGGACAGGGAGATCCAGAAGCTTTCTTT	CASSPVGQGDPEAFF
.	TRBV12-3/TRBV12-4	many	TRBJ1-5	TGTGCCAGCACAACCGGGACACAAGATCAGCCCCAGCATTTT	CASTTGTQDQPQHF
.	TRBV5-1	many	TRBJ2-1	TGCGCCAGCAGCTTGGGCTCTTATCTGACCTTCAATGAGCAGTTCTTC	CASSLGSYLTFNEQFF
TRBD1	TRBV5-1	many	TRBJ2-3	TGCGCCAGCAGCTTGGCCAGACAGGGCCGCTCAGATACGCAGTATTTT	CASSLARQGRSDTQYF
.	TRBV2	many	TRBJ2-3	TGTGCCAGCAGTGAAGGGACAGATACGCAGTATTTT	CASSEGTDTQYF
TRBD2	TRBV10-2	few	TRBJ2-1	TGCGCCAGCACGGACGGGAGGGCCGTCGATGAGCAGTTCTTC	CASTDGRAVDEQFF
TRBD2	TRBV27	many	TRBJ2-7	TGTGCCAGCAGCGGTGGGGGGGTAGGCGAGCAGTACTTC	CASSGGGVGEQYF
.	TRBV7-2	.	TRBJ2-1	TGTGCCAGCTTCCGGGACCTGGACGGCTATGAGCAGTTCTTC	CASFRDLDGYEQFF
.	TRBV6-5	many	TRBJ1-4	TGTGCCAGCAGTTACTCGAAGAGGGCGCAGGTCCAAAATGAAAAACTGTTTTTT	CASSYSKRAQVQNEKLFF
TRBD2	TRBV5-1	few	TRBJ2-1	TGCGCCAGCAGCTTGGGACTAGCGGAGAACAATGAGCAGTTCTTC	CASSLGLAENNEQFF
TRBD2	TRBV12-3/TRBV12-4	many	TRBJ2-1	TGTGCCAGCAGTAGGCCGCGCGGGAGGAGCTACAATGAGCAGTTCTTC	CASSRPRGRSYNEQFF
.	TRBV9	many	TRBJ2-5	TGTGCCAGCAGCGTAGAGGAACAAGAGACCCAGTACTTC	CASSVEEQETQYF
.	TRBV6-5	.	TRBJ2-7	TGTGCCAGCAGTTACCCTGCGTCCTCCTACGAGCAGTACTTC	CASSYPASSYEQYF
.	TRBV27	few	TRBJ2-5	TGTGCCAGCAGTTTATCTAGTTTGACCGAGACCCAGTACTTC	CASSLSSLTETQYF
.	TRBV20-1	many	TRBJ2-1	TGCAGTGCTAGAGCGGCTGCCCACCCATCCTACAATGAGCAGTTCTTC	CSARAAAHPSYNEQFF
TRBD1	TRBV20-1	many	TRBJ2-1	TGCAGTGCTAGCCGCAGGGGGTGGAATGAGCAGTTCTTC	CSASRRGWNEQFF